These 11 T cell receptor beta chains share one sample of origin, sequenced in a study of blood T cells in healthy people across ages. PCR was performed a second time for roughly 7 to 12 cycles using a sample-barcoded 5' primer and a J-beta primer mix. TCRdb passed the 5' RACE reads through MiXCR, listing each CDR3 protein once. The sample lists under 2,000,000 distinct CDR3 sequences, 49% occurring once. The sequenced material came from blood. The receptor set was obtained from a middle-aged woman in good health.

The CDR3 coding sequence is TGTGCCAGCAGTTTGGACAGAGCCCAGAGGGATACGCAGTATTTT. Translated, it gives CASSLDRAQRDTQYF. The chain carries TRBV6-1 and TRBJ2-3; TRBD1 might be the D (6 bases). CDR1 is MNHNS, CDR2 SASEGT, per germline. V dropped 5 bases and J dropped 6 bases, with 18 bases sitting between them. This CDR3 is built from 15 residues.

The chain combines TRBV3-1 with TRBJ2-3, with TRBD1 as a possible D gene (5 bases). The CDR3 has 15 residues. CDR1 is LGHDT, CDR2 YNNKEL, per germline (reference sequence). With 4 bases removed from V and 3 bases from J, the gap between germline ends came to 14 bases. CDR3 protein: CASSPDNVITDTQYF. As DNA, the CDR3 is TGTGCCAGCAGCCCGGACAATGTTATAACAGATACGCAGTATTTT.

V is TRBV9 and J is TRBJ2-1, with TRBD1 identical over 12 bases. The V segment lost 2 bases and the J segment 4 bases; nucleotides outside the gene matches: 16. Germline values: CDR1 SGDLS, CDR2 YYNGEE. This CDR3 region has 20 residues. This CDR3 reads CASSVSRSRKGQGAYNEQFF. In DNA form, the CDR3 reads TGTGCCAGCAGCGTTAGTCGTAGTAGAAAGGGACAGGGGGCTTACAATGAGCAGTTCTTC.

This rearrangement joins TRBV6-6 to TRBJ2-1; 9 nucleotides line up with TRBD2. This CDR3 comprises 15 residues. Trimming took 4 bases from V and 6 from J; bases not matched to a gene: 7. In germline, CDR1 is MNHNY, CDR2 SVGAGI (reference sequence). CDR3 DNA sequence: TGTGCCAGCAGTTTCACCGGGACTAGCTTCAATGAGCAGTTCTTC. Translation: CASSFTGTSFNEQFF.

The chain has TRBV7-2 and TRBJ2-1, with 11 positions matching TRBD2. Trimming at V came to 5 bases and at J to 12 bases, leaving 12 bases not matched to a gene. In germline, CDR1 is SGHTA, CDR2 FQGNSA. This CDR3 has 15 residues. Here the CDR3 DNA reads TGTGCCAGCAGCATTACTAGCGGGGGTTTAGGTGGGCAGTTCTTC. Encoded protein: CASSITSGGLGGQFF.

Concerning this clonotype itself: A much larger clonotype is one base distant, so this may be a read error. The chain links TRBV6-5 to TRBJ1-2; D perhaps matches TRBD1 (6 bases). CDR1 and CDR2 from the germline V gene are MNHEY and SVGAGI. The length of the CDR3 is 14 residues. CDR3 nucleotides: TGTGCCACCGCCCTACAGGGATCCAACTATGGCTACATCTTC. Its translation is CATALQGSNYGYIF.

V is TRBV10-3 and J is TRBJ2-4; tentatively, D is TRBD1 (6 bases). Looked up from germline, CDR1 is ENHRY and CDR2 is SYGVKD. Trimming removed 0 bases at V and 1 base at J, with 22 bases between. The CDR3 spans 20 residues. CDR3 in DNA: TGTGCCATCAGTGAGTCGACTCGGGGAAACAGGGCTGGGGCCAAAAACATTCAGTACTTC. Translating gives CAISESTRGNRAGAKNIQYF.

This chain connects TRBV18 to TRBJ2-1, with TRBD1 identical over 9 bases. The CDR3 is 20 residues long. Germline values: CDR1 KGHSH, CDR2 LQKENI. Unmatched junction bases numbered 20, after V lost 0 bases and J lost 8 bases. Here the CDR3 reads CASSPPRPGTGSVTVYEQFF. CDR3 nucleotide sequence: TGTGCCAGCTCACCACCGCGTCCCGGGACAGGGTCTGTGACCGTCTATGAGCAGTTCTTC.

V gene TRBV5-6 combines with J gene TRBJ1-5, with TRBD1 as a possible D gene (5 bases). The V gene lost 4 bases and the J gene lost 4 bases, with 12 bases spanning the gap. Germline V gene lookup returns CDR1 SGHDT and CDR2 YYEEEE. CDR3 length equals 14 residues. The CDR3 DNA follows: TGTGCCAGCAGCACCGGGGGTTGGAATCAGCCCCAGCATTTT. Translation gives CASSTGGWNQPQHF.

The V and J genes are TRBV5-1 and TRBJ2-3, with 8 bases matching TRBD1. This CDR3 spans 14 amino acids. From germline, CDR1 is SGHRS and CDR2 YFSETQ. V lost 3 bases to trimming and J lost 6 bases; unmatched junction nucleotides: 6. The CDR3 DNA reads TGCGCCAGCAGCTCCGGACAGGGTATGGATACGCAGTATTTT. Its protein product is CASSSGQGMDTQYF.

Concerning this clonotype: The junction departs from germline at one end; a sequencing error may be responsible. The V call is TRBV11-2, the J call TRBJ2-5, with 10 bases fitting TRBD2. Germline V lookup: CDR1 SGHAT, CDR2 FQNNGV. The CDR3 spans 16 residues. CDR3 DNA sequence: TGTGCCAGCAGCATCGGACTAGCGGACCCCCAAGAGACCCGGTACTTC. It encodes CASSIGLADPQETRYF.